This T cell receptor beta chain was sequenced during a study of blood T cell repertoires in COVID-19. After removal of 3 bases from V and 8 bases from J, the junction contained 9 bases not matched to a gene. CDR3 size: 15 residues. CDR1 SGHRS and CDR2 YFSETQ come from the germline V gene. The repertoire was sequenced with immunoSEQ multiplex PCR; TCRdb's copy has only in-frame clones and lacks some. The sample shows some 250,000 clones, 70% to 75% of them seen only once. The chain employs TRBV5-1 and TRBJ2-1; 9 positions match TRBD2. Sequencing was done on a sample of peripheral blood. The source is a woman of 80 years or more with acute or convalescent COVID-19. CDR3 sequence reads: CASSWGAGGEDEQFF. The DNA for the CDR3 is TGCGCCAGCAGCTGGGGGGCGGGAGGGGAGGATGAGCAGTTCTTC.